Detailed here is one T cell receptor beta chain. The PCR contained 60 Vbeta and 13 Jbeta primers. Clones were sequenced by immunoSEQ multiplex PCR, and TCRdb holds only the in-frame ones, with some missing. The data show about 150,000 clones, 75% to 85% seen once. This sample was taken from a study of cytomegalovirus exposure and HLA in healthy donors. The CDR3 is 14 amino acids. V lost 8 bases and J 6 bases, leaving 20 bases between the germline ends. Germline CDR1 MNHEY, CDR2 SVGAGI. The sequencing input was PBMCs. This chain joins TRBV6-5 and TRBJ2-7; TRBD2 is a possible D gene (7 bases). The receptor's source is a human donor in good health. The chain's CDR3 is CASQKGGPGGEQYF. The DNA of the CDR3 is TGTGCCAGCCAAAAGGGGGGACCGGGAGGCGAGCAGTACTTC.